This T cell receptor (beta chain) was recorded in a study of identical twins (dated by TCRdb to the mid-2010s). Regarding the research as a whole: To test whether fetal clonotypes persist, the study used deep sequencing on TCR alpha and beta repertoires from monozygotic twins, unrelated adults of various ages, and cord blood. To rule out contamination, the twin experiments were replicated at different times with different library preparation protocols. Here is what the overall study found, with its caveats: In monozygotic twins, out-of-frame TCR alpha sharing was systematically underestimated by recombination models, although the models agreed with sharing between unrelated individuals. Zero-insertion analyses could be partly confounded by invariant T cells such as MAIT and iNKT, though diverse VJ usage argued against such confounding for most clonotypes. The excess sharing between twins in beta out-of-frame sequences was weaker because fewer shared sequences reduced the signal-to-noise ratio. Compared with coincidental sharing between unrelated individuals, an excess of low generation-probability sequences was observed among out-of-frame TCR alpha sequences shared between twins. Conclusions relied on cross-sectional statistical analysis, since the same donors could not be followed over many years. Fewer insertions were carried by abundant cord blood beta clonotypes; a weaker similar trend was observed in young adult naive repertoires, while no such trend was observed in memory repertoires.

V and J lose 3 bases and 9 bases, and a span of 9 bases separates them. The CDR3 covers 12 residues, taking in both the cysteine and the phenylalanine. Only the CDR3 DNA is retained, 36 bases long and in frame from the first base. Sequences MNHNS (CDR1) and SASEGT (CDR2) are obtained from the germline V gene. Of note for this clonotype: The target of this receptor is not known. Per-base quality was not reported, and no clone a single base away is much larger than it.

Libraries were made using 5' RACE. The sequencing machine was an Illumina HiSeq 2000. A universal primer binding site was introduced by template switching, and a unique molecular identifier was present in the final cDNA, enabling accurate counting of TCR cDNA molecules. Specific primers in the conserved constant-segment region were used to synthesize first-strand cDNA for the TCR alpha and beta chains. To control for contamination, every cDNA library carried two barcodes: a SMART-Mk sample barcode plus Illumina barcodes. TruSeq adapter sequences and Illumina sample barcodes were added in two successive PCR steps. The TCR alpha and beta cDNA libraries were sequenced on the Illumina HiSeq platform using custom primers. The original pipeline was this. MiGEC processed the raw reads to extract unique molecular identifiers, while MiXCR was used to determine the CDR3 positions. For each individual, recombination models were inferred using an EM algorithm with the repgenHMM and IGoR tools. The tcR package in R was used for shared clonotype analysis, with sharing normalized by the product of cloneset sizes. Out-of-frame nonproductive sequences were analyzed to study raw recombination free of thymic and clonal selection effects. TCRdb reanalyzed the raw reads on its own, using fastp at Q25 for trimming and MiXCR for clone calling, and kept in-frame beta chains. Under each unique CDR3 protein, matching rows form one entry showing the most common genes and DNA. TCRdb's processing, not the authors', yielded these V and J calls. The sample includes about 920,000 distinct CDR3 sequences, with around an eighth observed a single time. Of the sample, around 1.5% falls within the top ten clones.

Every donor in the study was a healthy Caucasian. The twin cohort consisted of three pairs of female monozygotic twins, all aged about 18 to 29 years. RNA for TCR libraries was isolated from peripheral blood mononuclear cells. Another study also made use of these data, one on yellow fever vaccine responses in identical twins. From the second report: According to the authors, in identical twins the way T cells responded to vaccination appeared partly convergent and partly personalized. In identical twins, the study followed T cell clones that responded to the vaccine with precision.

The source material was PBMCs. The sequence is built from TRBV6-1 and TRBJ2-1, with no confident D gene call. This clonotype was obtained from a woman aged 18-30 years in good health. This receptor carries the CDR3 CASSDPVIEQFF. The DNA sequence is as follows: TGTGCCAGCAGTGACCCTGTTATTGAGCAGTTCTTC.